This section outlines one T cell receptor beta chain sequence together with its context. Trimming shortened V by 4 bases and J by 3 bases, and 16 bases separated the two germline ends. The CDR3 consists of 15 residues. The germline V gene encodes CDR1 SGHNT and CDR2 YYREEE (reference sequence). The source of the sample is a study of blood T cell repertoires in COVID-19. The data were produced by immunoSEQ multiplex PCR, yet TCRdb's version contains in-frame clones alone and is incomplete. The sample has some 270,000 clones; more than 65% are singletons. The sequence derives from a man between 45 and 60 years old who had recovered from COVID-19. The rearrangement links TRBV5-4 to TRBJ1-1, with D maybe TRBD1 (5 bases). Material for sequencing was PBMCs or T cells enriched from blood (not recorded which). CDR3 in DNA: TGTGCCAGCAGCCCCGGCAGGGCATCCGACACTGAAGCTTTCTTT. It codes for CASSPGRASDTEAFF.